Listed here is a single TCR beta chain. Library preparation (for TCRbeta) was performed with unique molecular identifiers. Using its own MiXCR run on the PCR reads, TCRdb lists one record per CDR3 protein. The table shows around 370,000 distinct CDR3 sequences, with about a tenth occurring only once. The sample originates from a study of T-cell reconstitution after alpha-beta-depleted transplantation in children. The ends were cut back, 1 base at V and 9 bases at J, with 16 bases in the middle. Germline V gene data show CDR1 as LNHDA and CDR2 as SQIVND (reference sequence). The CDR3 totals 15 residues.

The sequence derives from a human donor who donated a stem cell graft to a child with acute lymphoblastic leukemia. The genes are TRBV19 and TRBJ2-4; possible D gene TRBD1, 5 bases. The source material was PBMCs from the stem cell graft donor, sampled from the stem cell graft. The CDR3 reads CASSIASRGTGIQYF. The CDR3 DNA follows: TGTGCCAGTAGTATAGCGAGTAGGGGAACCGGCATTCAGTACTTC.